This record covers a single TCR beta chain. The antigen remains undetermined. This CDR3 spans 16 amino acids. CDR1 is LNHNV, CDR2 YYDKDF, per germline (reference sequence). V lost 0 bases and J lost 3, with 12 bases in between. This entry is derived from a study of T cells after posttransplantation cyclophosphamide. General observations from the study: Recipient CMV seropositivity and CMV reactivation strongly tracked TRB clonality. Later post-transplant blood repertoires were often dominated by donor CD8+ memory clones.

Busulfan-fludarabine conditioning, marrow transplant, and cyclophosphamide on days +3 and +4 were administered. The method was immunoSEQ multiplex PCR; TCRdb's version includes in-frame clones alone and lacks a portion of them. The sample yields fewer than 45,000 clones, more than 70% seen once. This clonotype was sampled from a female patient in her forties who received an allogeneic stem cell transplant from a related donor, was CMV-positive, and had no GVHD. These T cells may partly come from the graft donor. The chain has TRBV15 and TRBJ1-5; D is perhaps TRBD1 (5 bases). This specimen was CD4+ T cells sorted from blood, taken roughly 2,000 days after a stem cell transplant with posttransplant cyclophosphamide. The CDR3 nucleotides read TGTGCCACCAGCAGAGATTCAGGACAATTCAATCAGCCCCAGCATTTT. Translated: CATSRDSGQFNQPQHF.